The next 6 T cell receptor beta chains were all read from a single sample in a study of blood T cell repertoires in COVID-19. Only in-frame clones appear in the TCRdb table, and some are missing; sequencing was by immunoSEQ multiplex PCR. The sample comprises 60,000 to 65,000 clones, approximately 86% of which are singletons, and 3.5% to 4.5% rests with the top ten. The sample was peripheral blood. Receptors were obtained from a man in his forties or fifties with active COVID-19.

The rearrangement uses TRBV5-1 and TRBJ2-7; D perhaps matches TRBD2 (6 bases). In germline, CDR1 is SGHRS, CDR2 YFSETQ. The CDR3 consists of 16 residues. Between the trimmed V and J ends, which lost 4 bases and 0 bases, there was a span of 17 bases. The CDR3 region has the DNA TGCGCCAGCAGCCTGTATGCGGGGAGAAGCTCCTACGAGCAGTACTTC. Translation: CASSLYAGRSSYEQYF.

The chain's CDR3 is CASSPAQPTMNEQFF. CDR3 bases: TGTGCCAGCTCACCAGCGCAACCAACCATGAATGAGCAGTTCTTC. The rearrangement joins TRBV18 to TRBJ2-1; D is uncertain. From germline, CDR1 is KGHSH and CDR2 LQKENI. Trimming shortened V by 2 bases and J by 7 bases, and 15 bases separated the two germline ends. The CDR3 runs to 15 residues.

With respect to this clone: One junction end disagrees with the germline gene, perhaps due to a read error. The chain is built from TRBV7-2 and TRBJ2-7; 9 positions match TRBD1. This CDR3 comprises 12 residues. Germline values: CDR1 SGHTA, CDR2 FQGNSA. The CDR3 bases are TGTGCCAGCAGCTTAAGGGACAGGGTAGAGGACTTC. Amino acids: CASSLRDRVEDF.

V is TRBV5-5 and J is TRBJ1-1; unclear D gene. CDR3 length equals 13 residues. Germline CDR1 and CDR2: SGHKS and YYEKEE (reference sequence). V was cut by 0 bases and J by 8 bases, with 11 bases left in between. The CDR3 sequence is CASSLDFGREAFF. CDR3 DNA sequence: TGTGCCAGCAGCTTGGATTTTGGGAGAGAAGCTTTCTTT.

This sequence joins TRBV6-6 and TRBJ1-6; 8 bases match TRBD1. This CDR3 spans 13 amino acids. CDR1 and CDR2 from the germline V gene are MNHNY and SVGAGI (reference sequence). Trimming cost V 7 bases and J 8 bases; bases outside gene matches: 4. CDR3 protein: CASTGTGYSPLHF. In DNA, the CDR3 is TGTGCCAGCACTGGGACAGGTTATTCACCCCTCCACTTT.

This clone was seen only once. CDR3 DNA: TGTGCCAGCAGCTTGCTCGGCACTGAAGCTTTCTTT. This gives the protein CASSLLGTEAFF. The chain joins TRBV5-5 to TRBJ1-1; D unresolved. V was cut by 1 base and J by 4 bases, with 5 bases left in between. CDR1 and CDR2 (germline): SGHKS, YYEKEE (reference sequence). There are 12 residues in the CDR3. Combining the CDR3 with reference TRBV5-5 and TRBJ1-1 gives the whole variable domain DAGVTQSPTHLIKTRGQQVTLRCSPISGHKSVSWYQQVLGQGPQFIFQYYEKEERGRGNFPDRFSARQFPNYSSELNVNALLLGDSALYLCASSLLGTEAFFGQGTRLTVV.